The 12 T cell receptor beta chains presented below share a single source sample, sequenced in a study of T cell changes during pregnancy in multiple sclerosis. Repertoires were generated with immunoSEQ multiplex PCR, while TCRdb's copy carries only in-frame clones and drops some. The table lists about 110,000 clones, just over 90% of them singletons. The input for sequencing was peripheral blood, taken after pregnancy. Receptors originate from a female donor with multiple sclerosis, enrolled in a pregnancy study.

The CDR3 sequence is CASRSREAFF. The CDR3 DNA follows: TGTGCCAGTAGGTCCAGGGAAGCTTTCTTT. The chain has TRBV19 and TRBJ1-1, with no clear D. The germline V gene has CDR1 LNHDA and CDR2 SQIVND (reference sequence). Trimming shortened V by 6 bases and J by 8 bases, and 7 bases separated the two germline ends. CDR3 length: 10 residues.

J is TRBJ2-7 and V is TRBV6-5, with D perhaps TRBD2 (8 bases). This CDR3 is 15 amino acids long. Trimming stripped 5 bases from V and 2 bases from J, with 16 bases between. CDR1 and CDR2 (germline): MNHEY, SVGAGI. The CDR3 DNA reads TGTGCCAGCAGTCTCGGGGGGGACAGAACCTACGAGCAGTACTTC. Its protein product is CASSLGGDRTYEQYF.

V is TRBV12-2 and J is TRBJ1-4; TRBD1 is the table's D call, not checked against the DNA. TRBV12-2 constitutes a pseudogene. This CDR3 has 17 residues. The CDR3 DNA sequence: TGTGCAAGTCGCTTAGCGTCAGGGGGGCCGTTTGATGAAAAACTGTTTTTT. The encoded protein is CASRLASGGPFDEKLFF.

The J gene is TRBJ2-2, the V gene TRBV7-8, with 8 bases matching TRBD2. After removal of 1 base from V and 8 bases from J, the junction contained 9 bases not matched to a gene. Germline CDR1 SGHVS, CDR2 FQNEAQ. This CDR3 contains 16 residues. In DNA form, the CDR3 reads TGTGCCAGCAGCTTAGAGCCGAGCGGGGGAGCTGGGGAGCTGTTTTTT. This codes for CASSLEPSGGAGELFF. Full variable domain (remainder filled in from reference TRBV7-8 and TRBJ2-2): GAGVSQSPRYKVAKRGQDVALRCDPISGHVSLFWYQQALGQGPEFLTYFQNEAQLDKSGLPSDRFFAERPEGSVSTLKIQRTQQEDSAVYLCASSLEPSGGAGELFFGEGSRLTVL.

CDR3 region: CAISEFGQGKYQETQYF. CDR3 DNA sequence: TGTGCCATCAGTGAGTTCGGACAGGGAAAGTACCAAGAGACCCAGTACTTC. The chain is built from TRBV10-3 and TRBJ2-5; 8 bases are shared with TRBD1. Germline CDR1 reads ENHRY; CDR2 reads SYGVKD. V was pared by 1 base and J by 0 bases, with 7 bases of the junction left unmatched. This CDR3 contains 17 residues.

This chain uses TRBV15 with TRBJ1-5; D unclear. Trimming shortened V by 2 bases and J by 7 bases, and 6 bases separated the two germline ends. From germline, CDR1 is LNHNV and CDR2 YYDKDF (reference sequence). This CDR3 contains 12 residues. The CDR3 DNA sequence: TGTGCCACCAGCAGAACCGGGCAGCCCCAGCATTTT. Protein sequence: CATSRTGQPQHF.

V usage is TRBV15 and J usage is TRBJ2-1; D gene unclear. The CDR3 is made up of 14 amino acids. With 0 bases removed from V and 6 bases from J, the gap between germline ends came to 9 bases. From germline, CDR1 is LNHNV and CDR2 YYDKDF (reference sequence). CDR3 bases: TGTGCCACCAGCAGAGAACAGTCCGGCAATGAGCAGTTCTTC. This gives the protein CATSREQSGNEQFF.

This clone was seen only once. The chain couples TRBV6-5 to TRBJ1-6, with D perhaps matching TRBD1 (5 bases). The CDR3 has 15 residues. V dropped 6 bases and J dropped 3 bases, with 12 bases sitting between them. Germline lookup yields CDR1 MNHEY and CDR2 SVGAGI. The CDR3 DNA is TGTGCCAGCAGAGTCGACAGCCTCTATAATTCACCCCTCCACTTT. Translating it yields CASRVDSLYNSPLHF.

The gene calls are TRBV14 and TRBJ2-1, with D tentatively TRBD1 (5 bases). This CDR3 is built from 15 residues. The V end lost 0 bases, the J end lost 7 bases, and 13 bases lay between the germline ends. Germline assignment: CDR1 SGHDN and CDR2 FVKESK. CDR3 DNA sequence: TGTGCCAGCAGCCAAGATGGACAATTTTCAAATGAGCAGTTCTTC. Translation gives CASSQDGQFSNEQFF.

The J gene is TRBJ1-2, the V gene TRBV10-3, with 7 bases identical to TRBD1. Germline CDR1 reads ENHRY; CDR2 reads SYGVKD. V trimming: 3 bases; J trimming: 0 bases; junction bases outside the gene matches: 4. There are 15 residues in the CDR3. CDR3 region: CAISDGDSPNYGYTF. The CDR3 nucleotides read TGTGCCATCAGTGATGGGGACAGTCCTAACTATGGCTACACCTTC.

The chain is built from TRBV19 and TRBJ2-3, with a possible D match to TRBD1 (7 bases). Per germline, CDR1 LNHDA and CDR2 SQIVND (reference sequence). V shed 6 bases and J shed 1 base, with 17 bases lying between them. The CDR3 sequence is 16 residues long. DNA for the CDR3: TGTGCCAGTAGGACCACAGGGGACTTGGGCACAGATACGCAGTATTTT. Amino acids: CASRTTGDLGTDTQYF.

CDR3 DNA: TGCGCCAGCAGCCGACAGGGTGAGACCCAGTACTTC. Amino acid sequence: CASSRQGETQYF. This chain connects TRBV5-1 to TRBJ2-5; 7 nucleotides agree with TRBD1. The CDR3 has 12 amino acids. Germline V gene data show CDR1 as SGHRS and CDR2 as YFSETQ. Trimming took 4 bases from V and 5 from J; bases not matched to a gene: 2.